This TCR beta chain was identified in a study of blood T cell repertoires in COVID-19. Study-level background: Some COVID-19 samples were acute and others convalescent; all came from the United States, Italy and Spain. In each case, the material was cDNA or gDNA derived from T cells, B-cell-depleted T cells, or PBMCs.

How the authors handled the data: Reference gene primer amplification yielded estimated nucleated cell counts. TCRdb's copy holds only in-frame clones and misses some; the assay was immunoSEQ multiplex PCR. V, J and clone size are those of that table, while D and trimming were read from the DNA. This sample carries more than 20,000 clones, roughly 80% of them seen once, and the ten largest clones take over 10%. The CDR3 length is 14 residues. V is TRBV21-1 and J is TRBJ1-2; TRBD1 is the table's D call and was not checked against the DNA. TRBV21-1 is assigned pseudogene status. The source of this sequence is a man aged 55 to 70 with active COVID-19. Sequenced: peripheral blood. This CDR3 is CASSKAFVYNGYTF. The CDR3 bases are TGTGCCAGCAGCAAAGCGTTCGTTTACAATGGCTACACCTTC.